The subject of this entry is one T cell receptor (beta chain). Its matching antigen is unknown. Between the trimmed V and J ends, which lost 5 bases and 5 bases, there was a span of 15 bases. CDR1 and CDR2 from the germline V gene are MDHEN and SYDVKM. The CDR3 consists of 14 residues. The data were obtained in a study of CD8 T cells in Susac syndrome. Findings and limits, study-wide: Across the total CD8+ repertoires, sixteen Susac-specific public clones were found. The CD8+ TEMRA repertoires yielded about 5 such clones.

FACS enriched CD8+ TEMRA cells, while bulk CD8+ and CD4+ were negatively isolated. The authors reverse transcribed about 0.5 to 1 ug RNA with random hexamers. In TCRdb, the immunoSEQ multiplex PCR reads were re-called with MiXCR into one record per CDR3 protein. The table records around 170,000 distinct CDR3 sequences, 95% of them present only once. Sequencing was carried out using CD8+ T cells from PBMCs. This chain connects TRBV28 to TRBJ2-5; D call uncertain. The receptor comes from a human donor with Susac syndrome. For the CDR3, the DNA is TGTGCCAGCAGTCCGCTTGATCCGTGGGAGACCCAGTACTTC. It specifies CASSPLDPWETQYF.